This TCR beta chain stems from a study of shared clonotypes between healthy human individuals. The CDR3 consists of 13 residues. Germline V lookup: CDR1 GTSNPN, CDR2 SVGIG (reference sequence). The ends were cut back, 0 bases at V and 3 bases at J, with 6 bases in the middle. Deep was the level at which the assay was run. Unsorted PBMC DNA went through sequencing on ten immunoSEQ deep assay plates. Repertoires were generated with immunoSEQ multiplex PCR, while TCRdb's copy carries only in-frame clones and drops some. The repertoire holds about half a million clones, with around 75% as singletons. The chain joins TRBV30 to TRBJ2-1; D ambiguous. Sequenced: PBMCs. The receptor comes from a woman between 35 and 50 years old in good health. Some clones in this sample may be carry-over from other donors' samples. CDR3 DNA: TGTGCCTGGAGTGTAGCCATCTACAATGAGCAGTTCTTC. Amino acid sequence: CAWSVAIYNEQFF.